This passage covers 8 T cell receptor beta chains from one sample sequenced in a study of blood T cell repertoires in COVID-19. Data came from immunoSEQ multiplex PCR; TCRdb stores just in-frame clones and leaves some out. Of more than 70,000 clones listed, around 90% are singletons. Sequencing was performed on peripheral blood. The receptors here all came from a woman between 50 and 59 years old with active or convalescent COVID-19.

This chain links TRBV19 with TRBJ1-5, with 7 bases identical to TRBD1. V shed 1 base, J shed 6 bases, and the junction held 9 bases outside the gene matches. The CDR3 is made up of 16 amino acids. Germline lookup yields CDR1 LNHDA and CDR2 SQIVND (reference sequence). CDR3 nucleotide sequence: TGTGCCAGTAGTATAGGAGTGACAGGGCTTAGTCAGCCCCAGCATTTT. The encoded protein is CASSIGVTGLSQPQHF.

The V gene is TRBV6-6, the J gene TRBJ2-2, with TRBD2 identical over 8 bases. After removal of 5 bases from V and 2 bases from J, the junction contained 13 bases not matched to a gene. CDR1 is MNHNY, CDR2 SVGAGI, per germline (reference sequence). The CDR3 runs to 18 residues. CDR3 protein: CASSPTGGSGGNTGELFF. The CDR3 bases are TGTGCCAGCAGTCCCACGGGGGGGAGCGGGGGTAACACCGGGGAGCTGTTTTTT.

CDR3 in amino acids: CASSVGAGGTNEKLFF. The DNA for the CDR3 is TGTGCCAGCAGCGTAGGTGCAGGGGGGACTAATGAAAAACTGTTTTTT. The chain employs TRBV9 and TRBJ1-4, with TRBD1 identical over 7 bases. The V gene's germline CDR1 is SGDLS and CDR2 YYNGEE. Trimming at V came to 0 bases and at J to 2 bases, leaving 4 bases not matched to a gene. This CDR3 is 16 amino acids long. Looking up the rest from reference TRBV9 and TRBJ1-4 gives the full variable domain: DSGVTQTPKHLITATGQRVTLRCSPRSGDLSVYWYQQSLDQGLQFLIQYYNGEERAKGNILERFSAQQFPDLHSELNLSSLELGDSALYFCASSVGAGGTNEKLFFGSGTQLSVL.

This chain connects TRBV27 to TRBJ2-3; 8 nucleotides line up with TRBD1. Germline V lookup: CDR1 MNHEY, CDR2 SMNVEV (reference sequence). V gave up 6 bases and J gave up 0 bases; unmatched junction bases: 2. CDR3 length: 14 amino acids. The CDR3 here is CASRGQVSTDTQYF. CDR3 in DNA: TGTGCCAGCAGGGGACAGGTGAGCACAGATACGCAGTATTTT.

The CDR3 sequence: CASSSGGAGNTIYF. The CDR3 DNA reads as TGTGCCAGCAGCTCCGGAGGAGCCGGAAACACCATATATTTT. This chain connects TRBV5-6 to TRBJ1-3; the D is unclear. The CDR3 sequence is 14 residues long. V gave up 3 bases and J gave up 4 bases, with 11 bases separating them. Germline V CDR1 and CDR2: SGHDT, YYEEEE.

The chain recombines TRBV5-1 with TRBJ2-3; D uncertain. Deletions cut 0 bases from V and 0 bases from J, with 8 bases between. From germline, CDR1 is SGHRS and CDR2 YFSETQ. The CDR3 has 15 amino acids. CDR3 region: CASSLELASTDTQYF. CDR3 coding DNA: TGCGCCAGCAGCTTGGAATTGGCTAGCACAGATACGCAGTATTTT. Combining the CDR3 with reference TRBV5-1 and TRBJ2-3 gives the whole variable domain KAGVTQTPRYLIKTRGQQVTLSCSPISGHRSVSWYQQTPGQGLQFLFEYFSETQRNKGNFPGRFSGRQFSNSRSEMNVSTLELGDSALYLCASSLELASTDTQYFGPGTRLTVL.

CDR3 DNA sequence: TGTGCCAGCAGCGCTGAATTCAGGGGGCGGACGATAGAGCAGTACTTC. The encoded protein is CASSAEFRGRTIEQYF. The chain couples TRBV9 to TRBJ2-7, with 8 bases matching TRBD1. The length of the CDR3 is 16 residues. Germline assignment: CDR1 SGDLS and CDR2 YYNGEE. V was pared by 3 bases and J by 7 bases, with 15 bases of the junction left unmatched.

CDR3 bases: TGTGCCAGCAGCCATGTGGACAACCTAGGGGGTTATGGCTACACCTTC. This gives the protein CASSHVDNLGGYGYTF. The chain recombines TRBV3-1 (or the pseudogene TRBV3-2) with TRBJ1-2; a possible D gene is TRBD1 (6 bases). Germline loops: CDR1 LGHDT, CDR2 YNNKEL (reference sequence). CDR3 length: 16 residues. V shed 3 bases and J shed 5 bases, with 19 bases lying between them.